This TCR beta chain was obtained from a study of regulatory T cells in long-lasting Graves disease. Study-wide background: Patients met the persistent Graves' disease definition after over 5 years of antithyroid drugs with positive TSH receptor antibodies. General study results and limits: Persistent cases favored TRBV28, TRBJ1-2 and TRBJ2-5.

The table lists this clonotype with a few counts. Its antigen is unknown. CDR3 size: 14 residues. The germline V gene encodes CDR1 SEHNR and CDR2 FQNEAQ (reference sequence). V was pared by 2 bases and J by 5 bases, with 13 bases between. Sample time point: persistent/refractory GD, antithyroid drugs over 5 years with positive TRAb. Isolated PBMC RNA provided the starting material for the TCR library. iRepertoire HTBI primers and Arm-PCR of CDR3 regions built TCR beta libraries. TCRdb re-called the multiplex PCR reads through MiXCR, storing one row per CDR3 protein. The table lists 400,000 to 500,000 distinct CDR3 sequences, more than 20% of them singletons.

The receptor was isolated from a female donor with Graves disease. The sequencing used peripheral blood mononuclear cells (PBMCs), collected when the disease was refractory, from a patient treated with antithyroid drugs. The chain combines TRBV7-9 with TRBJ2-7, with a weak D call TRBD1 (6 bases). The CDR3 sequence: CASSLPRQAHEQYF. CDR3 bases: TGTGCCAGCAGCTTACCCCGACAGGCCCACGAGCAGTACTTC.